Listed here are 27 T cell receptor beta chains from one sample, sequenced in a study of T cells in Graves' hyperthyroidism and ophthalmopathy. Amplified regions were TCR beta CDR3 sequences from RNA transcripts. An initial round of RT-PCR targeting the TCR CDR3 relied on the HTBI primer set. TCRdb independently ran MiXCR on the multiplex PCR reads; one entry per CDR3 protein. The sample carries 490,000 or so distinct CDR3 sequences, around a fifth recorded once. The specimen sequenced was blood. These receptors were obtained from a woman aged 65 to 85 with Graves' ophthalmopathy.

A few counts support this clonotype. V is TRBV19 and J is TRBJ2-1; no clear D gene. CDR1 and CDR2 (germline): LNHDA, SQIVND (reference sequence). CDR3 length: 13 amino acids. V lost 3 bases and J 5 bases, leaving 8 bases between the germline ends. The CDR3 sequence: CASSINGHNEQFF. CDR3 DNA sequence: TGTGCCAGTAGTATTAACGGCCACAATGAGCAGTTCTTC.

Ten or more counts support this clonotype. The J gene is TRBJ1-1, the V gene TRBV28, with D possibly matching TRBD1 (6 bases). The CDR3 is 13 amino acids. From germline, CDR1 is MDHEN and CDR2 SYDVKM. The V gene lost 6 bases and the J gene lost 10 bases, with 18 bases spanning the gap. The CDR3 DNA follows: TGTGCCAGCAGCCCGCTGGGGACAAAGGGAGCTTTCTTT. It is translated as CASSPLGTKGAFF.

The CDR3 is CASSGAGGTGELFF. CDR3 bases: TGTGCCAGCAGTGGTGCGGGGGGGACGGGGGAGCTGTTTTTT. The rearrangement joins TRBV2 to TRBJ2-2; 9 bases agree with TRBD2. This CDR3 spans 14 amino acids. Looked up from germline, CDR1 is SNHLY and CDR2 is FYNNEI. The trim removed 4 bases at V and 8 bases at J, leaving 5 bases unmatched.

This clonotype was seen a handful of times. V and J are TRBV20-1 and TRBJ1-2; D might be TRBD1 (5 bases). The CDR3 consists of 13 residues. Per the germline V gene, CDR1 is DFQATT and CDR2 is SNEGSKA (reference sequence). The V and J ends lost 7 bases and 4 bases respectively, with 16 bases between them. CDR3 bases: TGCAGTGTAGGGACCTCCGGAGGCTATGGCTACACCTTC. Protein: CSVGTSGGYGYTF.

This rearrangement joins TRBV5-1 to TRBJ1-1; D uncertain. Germline lookup yields CDR1 SGHRS and CDR2 YFSETQ. The V and J ends lost 1 base and 3 bases respectively, with 10 bases between them. This CDR3 has 14 amino acids. CDR3 in DNA: TGCGCCAGCAGCTTGCTGGACGGGGACACTGAAGCTTTCTTT. This codes for CASSLLDGDTEAFF.

In its sample, this clonotype was seen a few times. The chain has TRBV11-2 and TRBJ2-5; D remains ambiguous. Germline CDR1 SGHAT, CDR2 FQNNGV. CDR3 size: 15 residues. Between the trimmed V and J ends, which lost 4 bases and 5 bases, there was a span of 17 bases. CDR3 sequence reads: CASSSRPPVRETQYF. DNA of the CDR3: TGTGCCAGCAGCTCCCGACCACCGGTGCGGGAGACCCAGTACTTC.

This clonotype was counted a few times. The V and J genes are TRBV3-1 and TRBJ2-3, with D maybe TRBD2 (5 bases). Looked up from germline, CDR1 is LGHDT and CDR2 is YNNKEL (reference sequence). The CDR3 extends over 14 amino acids. Trimming left V 1 base short and J 5 bases short, with 10 bases between. DNA of the CDR3: TGTGCCAGCAGCCAAGCCAGCGAGGGAGATACGCAGTATTTT. Amino acids: CASSQASEGDTQYF.

The rearrangement uses TRBV30 and TRBJ1-3, with TRBD1 identical over 7 bases. Germline trimming cut 2 bases from V and 4 bases from J; bases unmatched to any gene: 5. This CDR3 spans 14 amino acids. Germline CDR1 reads GTSNPN; CDR2 reads SVGIG (reference sequence). CDR3 protein: CAWSTGVEGNTIYF. The CDR3 DNA reads as TGTGCCTGGAGTACAGGGGTGGAGGGAAACACCATATATTTT.

The chain uses TRBV6-2 or TRBV6-3 and TRBJ2-7; 8 bases fit TRBD2. The CDR3 sequence is 13 residues long. Looked up from germline, CDR1 is MNHEY and CDR2 is SVGEGT. The CDR3 coding sequence is TGTTCCCCACCTCCCGGGAGGGGATACGAGCAGTACTTC. Translation gives CSPPPGRGYEQYF.

In its sample, this clonotype was seen a few times. The chain joins TRBV27 to TRBJ1-6; 9 bases agree with TRBD1. This CDR3 has 17 residues. The germline gives CDR1 MNHEY, CDR2 SMNVEV (reference sequence). J gave up 0 bases and V 6 bases, and 6 bases lay outside the gene matches. CDR3 bases: TGTGCCAGCAGGGGGGGACAGGGAAGCTCCTATAATTCACCCCTCCACTTT. Translating it yields CASRGGQGSSYNSPLHF.

The J gene is TRBJ2-3, the V gene TRBV10-2; a weak D match, TRBD2 (7 bases). Germline V CDR1 and CDR2: WSHSY, SAAADI. The CDR3 is 14 residues long. V lost 8 bases and J 7 bases, leaving 19 bases between the germline ends. In nucleotides, the CDR3 is TGCGCCAGCGGGAGGGGGGCTAGCGGTAATACGCAGTATTTT. It yields the protein CASGRGASGNTQYF.

The J gene is TRBJ1-2, the V gene TRBV11-2; D call uncertain. The CDR3 is 13 residues long. V was cut by 0 bases and J by 5 bases, with 7 bases left in between. From germline, CDR1 is SGHAT and CDR2 FQNNGV. In nucleotides, the CDR3 is TGTGCCAGCAGCTTAGAAAGCGGGTATGGCTACACCTTC. This translates into CASSLESGYGYTF.

This clonotype was seen a handful of times. The V call is TRBV5-4, the J call TRBJ2-5, with TRBD2 matching over 9 bases. The junction had 4 bases not matched to a gene; V was cut back by 0 bases and J by 4 bases. Germline CDR1 SGHNT, CDR2 YYREEE (reference sequence). The CDR3 covers 15 residues. The CDR3 DNA is TGTGCCAGCAGCTTGGAGCTAGCGGGGACAGAGACCCAGTACTTC. It translates to CASSLELAGTETQYF.

In this sample, this clonotype turned up a few times. The CDR3 DNA sequence: TGTGCCAGCAGTGAAGCGCTTCGTGGGACAGGGGCCCTTCTTTCCTACGAGCAGTACTTC. Its translation is CASSEALRGTGALLSYEQYF. The chain combines TRBV2 with TRBJ2-7; 10 bases align to TRBD1. The germline V gene has CDR1 SNHLY and CDR2 FYNNEI. The CDR3 covers 20 residues. Trimming cost V 0 bases and J 1 base; bases outside gene matches: 15.

The chain couples TRBV14 to TRBJ1-4; the D gene is possibly TRBD1 (6 bases). Trimming stripped 3 bases from V and 8 bases from J, with 22 bases between. The CDR3 is 17 amino acids. CDR1 and CDR2 from the germline V gene are SGHDN and FVKESK. The CDR3 reads CASSQPGGGRVREKLFF. CDR3 sequence (DNA): TGTGCCAGCAGCCAGCCGGGCGGGGGGCGAGTTCGGGAAAAACTGTTTTTT.

This chain uses TRBV19 with TRBJ2-1, with D possibly being TRBD2 (5 bases). V lost 3 bases and J lost 2, with 11 bases in between. CDR1 LNHDA and CDR2 SQIVND come from the germline V gene (reference sequence). This CDR3 region has 15 residues. The CDR3 protein is CASSMGRGAYNEQFF. As DNA, the CDR3 is TGTGCCAGTAGTATGGGCCGGGGTGCCTACAATGAGCAGTTCTTC.

This clonotype has at least ten counts. CDR3 region: CASSLEAGGSTDTQYF. The CDR3 DNA reads as TGTGCCAGCAGCTTAGAAGCGGGAGGCAGCACAGATACGCAGTATTTT. V and J are TRBV7-2 and TRBJ2-3; 9 bases line up with TRBD2. V lost 1 base, J lost 0 bases, and 2 bases stayed unmatched. Per germline, CDR1 SGHTA and CDR2 FQGNSA. This CDR3 comprises 16 residues.

This chain links TRBV20-1 with TRBJ1-1; TRBD1 is a possible D gene (5 bases). The CDR3 is made up of 13 amino acids. Germline values: CDR1 DFQATT, CDR2 SNEGSKA (reference sequence). The V end was cut by 5 bases, the J end by 4 bases, with 14 bases between. CDR3 sequence: CSAAVGGTTEAFF. CDR3 nucleotides: TGCAGTGCTGCGGTGGGGGGGACCACTGAAGCTTTCTTT.

The chain is built from TRBV20-1 and TRBJ2-5; no definite D call. Germline CDR1 is DFQATT and CDR2 is SNEGSKA (reference sequence). This CDR3 has 14 residues. The V end was cut by 0 bases, the J end by 5 bases, with 13 bases between. CDR3 loop: CSARDLALPETQYF. The CDR3 nucleotides read TGCAGTGCTAGAGATCTGGCCCTGCCGGAGACCCAGTACTTC.

This clonotype was seen ten or more times. This sequence joins TRBV7-6 and TRBJ2-1, with a weak D call TRBD1 (6 bases). Germline lookup yields CDR1 SGHVS and CDR2 FNYEAQ. Trimming removed 4 bases from V and 4 bases from J, with 14 bases in between. The CDR3 runs 15 residues. The CDR3 here is CASSSRGQSYNEQFF. The CDR3 nucleotides read TGTGCCAGCAGCTCCCGCGGACAGTCGTACAATGAGCAGTTCTTC. Looking up the rest from reference TRBV7-6 and TRBJ2-1 gives the full variable domain: GAGVSQSPRYKVTKRGQDVALRCDPISGHVSLYWYRQALGQGPEFLTYFNYEAQQDKSGLPNDRFSAERPEGSISTLTIQRTEQRDSAMYRCASSSRGQSYNEQFFGPGTRLTVL.

The rearrangement uses TRBV15 and TRBJ1-2; D uncertain. The V gene's germline CDR1 is LNHNV and CDR2 YYDKDF (reference sequence). This CDR3 region has 14 residues. V lost 2 bases, J lost 2 bases, and 9 bases lay in between. DNA of the CDR3: TGTGCCACCAGCAGAAGCCTGGGAAACTATGGCTACACCTTC. Amino acid sequence: CATSRSLGNYGYTF. The full variable domain, in which reference TRBV15 and TRBJ1-2 provide the parts outside the CDR3, is DAMVIQNPRYQVTQFGKPVTLSCSQTLNHNVMYWYQQKSSQAPKLLFHYYDKDFNNEADTPDNFQSRRPNTSFCFLDIRSPGLGDTAMYLCATSRSLGNYGYTFGSGTRLTVV.

The chain has TRBV19 and TRBJ2-5; D remains ambiguous. CDR1 is LNHDA and CDR2 is SQIVND in the germline V gene (reference sequence). The germline V and J ends were trimmed by 3 bases and 0 bases, with 11 bases remaining between them. The CDR3 spans 15 residues. The DNA of the CDR3 is TGTGCCAGTAGTATCGGAAGATCCGACCAAGAGACCCAGTACTTC. It codes for CASSIGRSDQETQYF. The variable domain in full, with the rest retrieved from reference TRBV19 and TRBJ2-5, is DGGITQSPKYLFRKEGQNVTLSCEQNLNHDAMYWYRQDPGQGLRLIYYSQIVNDFQKGDIAEGYSVSREKKESFPLTVTSAQKNPTAFYLCASSIGRSDQETQYFGPGTRLLVL.

The gene calls are TRBV4-2 and TRBJ2-3; D is possibly TRBD1 or TRBD2 (6 bases each). CDR1 and CDR2 (germline): LGHNA, YNFKEQ. The CDR3 is 17 amino acids. The V end lost 0 bases, the J end lost 2 bases, and 15 bases lay between the germline ends. This chain's CDR3 is CASSQDRLGGFTDTQYF. The DNA of the CDR3 is TGTGCCAGCAGCCAAGATCGACTAGGGGGGTTCACAGATACGCAGTATTTT.

This clonotype was recorded a few times. At one end, the junction sequence differs from germline, possibly due to a read error. V usage is TRBV7-3 and J usage is TRBJ2-1; 8 bases are a match to TRBD2. The CDR3 consists of 14 residues. Germline values: CDR1 SGHTA, CDR2 FQGTGA. The CDR3 reads CASAVSGAYDEQFF. In DNA form, the CDR3 reads TGTGCCAGCGCGGTTAGCGGGGCCTACGATGAGCAGTTCTTC.

This clonotype appeared many times. The rearrangement links TRBV7-9 to TRBJ2-7; D may correspond to TRBD1 or TRBD2 (5 bases each). The CDR3 extends over 14 amino acids. CDR1 and CDR2 (germline): SEHNR, FQNEAQ (reference sequence). Trimming pared 1 base from V and 2 bases from J, leaving 9 bases between. CDR3 in amino acids: CASSLGDRPYEQYF. The CDR3 DNA reads as TGTGCCAGCAGCTTAGGGGACCGACCCTACGAGCAGTACTTC.

V and J are TRBV5-6 and TRBJ1-1; 9 positions match TRBD1. In germline, CDR1 is SGHDT, CDR2 YYEEEE. The CDR3 has 14 amino acids. V trimming: 3 bases; J trimming: 5 bases; junction bases outside the gene matches: 5. The chain's CDR3 is CASSSDRGKTEAFF. CDR3 nucleotide sequence: TGTGCCAGCAGCTCCGACAGGGGGAAGACTGAAGCTTTCTTT.

This clonotype was observed at least ten times. V gene TRBV27 combines with J gene TRBJ2-7, with a tentative D call TRBD2 (6 bases). V shed 5 bases and J shed 6 bases, with 17 bases lying between them. The CDR3 covers 14 residues. Germline V gives CDR1 MNHEY, CDR2 SMNVEV (reference sequence). The CDR3 region has the DNA TGTGCCAGCAGTAACCCGGGACTGCGACTCGAGCAGTACTTC. Translation: CASSNPGLRLEQYF.